The 19 T cell receptor beta chains in this list originate from one sample, sequenced in a study of identical twins. In TCRdb, the 5' RACE reads were re-called with MiXCR into one record per CDR3 protein. This sample carries some 460,000 distinct CDR3 sequences, around 14% of them seen once, and the ten largest clones take around 0.57%. The same sample was also used in a study of yellow fever vaccine responses in identical twins.

Input material: CD4+ T cells sorted from blood. The receptors stem from a woman aged 18-29 years in good health.

V and J are TRBV24-1 and TRBJ2-5; 7 nucleotides agree with TRBD1. Trimming cost V 9 bases and J 1 base; bases outside gene matches: 7. The germline V gene has CDR1 KGHDR and CDR2 SFDVKD. There are 14 residues in the CDR3. The chain's CDR3 is CATGEGGLQETQYF. The CDR3 DNA follows: TGTGCCACCGGCGAAGGGGGCCTCCAAGAGACCCAGTACTTC.

This chain connects TRBV29-1 to TRBJ2-7, with D tentatively TRBD1 (5 bases). Trimming removed 5 bases at V and 0 bases at J, with 14 bases between. The CDR3 spans 14 residues. Germline V gene lookup returns CDR1 SQVTM and CDR2 ANQGSEA. For the CDR3, the DNA is TGCAGCGTTAGCCCCCTGGGGCCCTCCTACGAGCAGTACTTC. Translated, it gives CSVSPLGPSYEQYF.

In its sample, this clonotype was seen a few times. The chain recombines TRBV12-3 or TRBV12-4 with TRBJ2-4, with TRBD1 matching over 9 bases. V dropped 10 bases and J dropped 12; count of bases not matched to a gene: 16. CDR3 length equals 14 residues. The CDR3 DNA reads TGTGCCACCGGGACAGGGCAACCCCCTCCCGCTCAGTACTTC. The encoded protein is CATGTGQPPPAQYF.

The rearrangement links TRBV20-1 to TRBJ1-1, with unresolved D. The CDR3 contains 11 residues. The V gene's germline CDR1 is DFQATT and CDR2 SNEGSKA (reference sequence). V was cut by 0 bases and J by 8 bases, with 7 bases left in between. The CDR3 DNA reads TGCAGTGCTAGAGATCCAGACGAAGCTTTCTTT. Protein product: CSARDPDEAFF.

This clonotype was detected a few times. This chain joins TRBV5-1 and TRBJ2-3; the match to TRBD2 covers 9 bases. The CDR3 sequence is 17 residues long. Per the germline V gene, CDR1 is SGHRS and CDR2 is YFSETQ. V gave up 4 bases and J gave up 4 bases; unmatched junction bases: 13. The CDR3 is CASSRVSAGGPADTQYF. CDR3 coding DNA: TGCGCCAGCAGCAGAGTTTCGGCGGGGGGGCCGGCAGATACGCAGTATTTT.

This clonotype showed up many times. The CDR3, as DNA: TGTGCCACCAGCAGAGATGGAGGGGGAGATACGCAGTATTTT. Amino acid sequence: CATSRDGGGDTQYF. The gene calls are TRBV15 and TRBJ2-3, with D perhaps matching TRBD1 or TRBD2 (6 bases each). In germline, CDR1 is LNHNV, CDR2 YYDKDF (reference sequence). The CDR3 loop spans 14 amino acids. Trimming removed 0 bases at V and 5 bases at J, with 9 bases between.

This clonotype was observed a few times. The rearrangement links TRBV14 to TRBJ2-5; D is possibly TRBD1 or TRBD2 (5 bases each). The germline V gene encodes CDR1 SGHDN and CDR2 FVKESK. V was trimmed by 0 bases and J by 4 bases, leaving 12 bases between them. The CDR3 length is 15 residues. The CDR3 DNA follows: TGTGCCAGCAGCCAAGATGCCGGGGCCGGAGAGACCCAGTACTTC. Translated, it gives CASSQDAGAGETQYF.

This clonotype turned up a few times. The V and J genes are TRBV15 and TRBJ2-1; 9 bases are shared with TRBD2. There are 17 residues in the CDR3. CDR1 and CDR2 from the germline V gene are LNHNV and YYDKDF (reference sequence). V dropped 0 bases and J dropped 6; count of bases not matched to a gene: 9. The DNA for the CDR3 is TGTGCCACCAGCAGAGATCTTCTCCTAGCGGGGACCAATGAGCAGTTCTTC. This translates into CATSRDLLLAGTNEQFF.

The chain uses TRBV7-2 and TRBJ2-3; D is unclear. From germline, CDR1 is SGHTA and CDR2 FQGNSA. Trimming shortened V by 1 base and J by 6 bases, and 11 bases separated the two germline ends. CDR3 length equals 14 residues. CDR3 in amino acids: CASSLVWQADTQYF. The CDR3, as DNA: TGTGCCAGCAGCTTAGTATGGCAGGCGGATACGCAGTATTTT. The whole variable domain, filled in from reference TRBV7-2 and TRBJ2-3, reads GAGVSQSPSNKVTEKGKDVELRCDPISGHTALYWYRQSLGQGLEFLIYFQGNSAPDKSGLPSDRFSAERTGGSVSTLTIQRTQQEDSAVYLCASSLVWQADTQYFGPGTRLTVL.

The chain uses TRBV30 and TRBJ1-1, with D maybe TRBD1 (6 bases). V gave up 5 bases and J gave up 8 bases, with 15 bases separating them. The CDR3 is 12 residues long. The germline CDR1 and CDR2 sequences are GTSNPN and SVGIG (reference sequence). CDR3 coding DNA: TGTGCCTGGTCAGCGACCGGGACAGAAGCTTTCTTT. This sequence encodes CAWSATGTEAFF.

The chain is built from TRBV20-1 and TRBJ2-1, with 11 bases that match TRBD2. Unmatched junction bases numbered 8, after V lost 3 bases and J lost 10 bases. Germline V gene lookup returns CDR1 DFQATT and CDR2 SNEGSKA (reference sequence). The CDR3 has 14 amino acids. The CDR3 here is CSARRLAGGGEQFF. CDR3 nucleotides: TGCAGTGCTAGGCGGCTAGCGGGGGGAGGGGAGCAGTTCTTC.

V gene TRBV6-5 combines with J gene TRBJ2-5; 10 positions match TRBD1. The trim removed 4 bases at V and 5 bases at J, leaving 7 bases unmatched. The CDR3 contains 15 residues. The germline CDR1 and CDR2 sequences are MNHEY and SVGAGI. CDR3 DNA sequence: TGTGCCAGCAGTTGGGGGGACAGGGGTGGGGAGACCCAGTACTTC. This sequence encodes CASSWGDRGGETQYF.

This clonotype was picked up a small number of times. The chain carries TRBV5-1 and TRBJ2-5; no clear D. Per germline, CDR1 SGHRS and CDR2 YFSETQ. With 2 bases removed from V and 4 bases from J, the gap between germline ends came to 9 bases. CDR3 length: 13 residues. In DNA form, the CDR3 reads TGCGCCAGCAGCTTTGATAGACTAGAGACCCAGTACTTC. It codes for CASSFDRLETQYF.

This clonotype occurred many times. Germline and junction disagree at one end, which may indicate a read error. The V call is TRBV5-1, the J call TRBJ2-7; TRBD1 is a possible D gene (5 bases). Per the germline V gene, CDR1 is SGHRS and CDR2 is YFSETQ. The CDR3 spans 12 residues. The chain's CDR3 is CASSLAGREQYF. CDR3 coding DNA: TGTGCCAGCAGCCTCGCAGGGCGCGAGCAGTACTTC.

The chain carries TRBV10-3 and TRBJ2-2; 10 bases line up with TRBD1. Germline V gene sequence: CDR1 ENHRY, CDR2 SYGVKD. This CDR3 is built from 15 residues. V shed 6 bases, J shed 5 bases, and the junction held 6 bases outside the gene matches. This chain's CDR3 is CAIRRTGGNTGELFF. The CDR3 DNA reads TGTGCCATCAGAAGGACAGGGGGAAATACCGGGGAGCTGTTTTTT.

The rearrangement links TRBV7-3 to TRBJ2-3, with 9 bases fitting TRBD2. Trimming at V came to 2 bases and at J to 3 bases, leaving 3 bases not matched to a gene. CDR3 size: 15 residues. Germline V gives CDR1 SGHTA, CDR2 FQGTGA. CDR3 sequence: CASSLRGGETDTQYF. In DNA form, the CDR3 reads TGTGCCAGCAGCTTACGCGGGGGGGAAACAGATACGCAGTATTTT.

This clonotype was recorded a few times. The chain recombines TRBV29-1 with TRBJ2-1; 7 bases are shared with TRBD2. CDR1 is SQVTM, CDR2 ANQGSEA, per germline. J lost 6 bases, V lost 5 bases, and 4 bases had no gene match. The CDR3 is 12 amino acids. The CDR3 reads CSVQAGLNEQFF. DNA of the CDR3: TGCAGCGTTCAAGCGGGACTCAATGAGCAGTTCTTC.

This clonotype was seen only a few times. The J gene is TRBJ2-3, the V gene TRBV6-4; D perhaps matches TRBD1 (6 bases). The CDR3 extends over 15 amino acids. V gave up 2 bases and J gave up 1 base, with 10 bases separating them. Germline values: CDR1 MRHNA, CDR2 SNTAGT. This chain's CDR3 is CASSDRGSGTDTQYF. Written as DNA, the CDR3 is TGTGCCAGCAGTGACAGGGGGAGTGGCACAGATACGCAGTATTTT.

The gene calls are TRBV11-2 and TRBJ1-4; no clear D gene. The CDR3 spans 12 residues. Germline CDR1 and CDR2: SGHAT and FQNNGV. V lost 5 bases, J lost 7 bases, and 8 bases lay in between. The CDR3 here is CASSGRGEKLFF. In nucleotides, the CDR3 is TGTGCCAGCAGCGGCCGGGGTGAAAAACTGTTTTTT. Complete variable domain (other parts from reference TRBV11-2 and TRBJ1-4): EAGVAQSPRYKIIEKRQSVAFWCNPISGHATLYWYQQILGQGPKLLIQFQNNGVVDDSQLPKDRFSAERLKGVDSTLKIQPAKLEDSAVYLCASSGRGEKLFFGSGTQLSVL.